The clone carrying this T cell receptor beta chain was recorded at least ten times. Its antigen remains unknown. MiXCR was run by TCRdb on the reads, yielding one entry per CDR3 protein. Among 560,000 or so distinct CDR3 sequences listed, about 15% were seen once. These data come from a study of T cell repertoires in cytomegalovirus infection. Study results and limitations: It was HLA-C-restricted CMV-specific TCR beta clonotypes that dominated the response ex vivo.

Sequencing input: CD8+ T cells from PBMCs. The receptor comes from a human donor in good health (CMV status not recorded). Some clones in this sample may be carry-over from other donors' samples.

CDR3 in amino acids: CASSGHEAYEQYF. The CDR3, as DNA: TGTGCCAGCAGCGGACACGAAGCCTACGAGCAGTACTTC. This sequence joins TRBV7-8 and TRBJ2-7; perhaps TRBD1 as D (5 bases). Germline loops: CDR1 SGHVS, CDR2 FQNEAQ. This CDR3 has 13 residues. V was cut by 5 bases and J by 2 bases, with 10 bases left in between.